The sequence of this TCR beta chain was determined in a study of blood T cells in healthy people across ages. Alongside a J-beta primer mix, a sample-barcoded 5' primer served in a second PCR lasting 7 to 11 cycles. TCRdb re-derived calls from the 5' RACE reads in MiXCR, one entry per CDR3 protein. The table has around 600,000 distinct CDR3 sequences, under 55% seen once; the top ten hold roughly 25%. Germline V gene lookup returns CDR1 MNHNY and CDR2 SVGAGI (reference sequence). The CDR3 is made up of 13 amino acids. A note on this clonotype: An end of the junction does not agree with germline; a read error may underlie this.

Isolating PBMCs gave at least 6 million of these cells per sample. This TCR was sampled from a man older than 75 in good health. Sequencing was performed on blood. The chain has TRBV6-6 and TRBJ2-3; D tentatively fits TRBD1 or TRBD2 (5 bases each). The CDR3 reads CAGRGSSIDTQYF. The CDR3 DNA reads TGTGCCGGCCGGGGCAGCAGCATAGATACGCAGTATTTT.